This TCR beta chain was identified during a study of T-cell reconstitution after alpha-beta-depleted transplantation in children. Regarding the study as a whole: From newly produced T cells came most of the T-cell counts and diversity one year after transplant. There were reportedly several hundred expanded graft clones from which alpha-beta T cells came about two months after transplant. TCRbeta diversity was high at day 60 in some patients (a result of surviving recipient T cells and thymic progenitors).

The library targeted TCRbeta and was prepared with unique molecular identifiers. TCRdb re-called the PCR reads through MiXCR, storing one row per CDR3 protein. Of approximately 200,000 distinct CDR3 sequences detected, 5% to 7.5% appear once; the ten largest clones hold just over 4.5%. Germline CDR1 and CDR2: MNHEY and SVGAGI. V gave up 5 bases and J gave up 8 bases, with 9 bases separating them. This CDR3 is built from 12 residues. This clonotype was seen many times. What it recognizes is unknown. The sequence came from a girl under three years old with combined immunodeficiency, due to receive a stem cell transplant. The V gene is TRBV6-5, the J gene TRBJ1-4, with a tentative D call TRBD1 (5 bases). Sample: PBMCs, taken before TCRalphabeta/CD19-depleted stem cell transplant. CDR3 sequence: CASSINREKLFF. CDR3 bases: TGTGCCAGCAGTATTAACAGGGAAAAACTGTTTTTT.